This is a list of T cell receptor beta chains from one sample in a study of vaccination effects on CD4 cells after COVID-19. No antigen has been assigned to these receptors. The table came from immunoSEQ multiplex PCR; TCRdb's copy has only in-frame clones and leaves some out. The sample gives around 20,000 clones, around 69% of which show up once; around 9.1% is in the top ten. Specimen: CD4+ T cells from PBMCs cultured with HCoV-229E spike peptides, collected after COVID-19 vaccination. Source of these receptors: a human donor who received a COVID-19 vaccine. CDR3s include the opening cysteine and the closing phenylalanine or tryptophan.

>TRBV6-5
CASSYRGGSYGYTF
>TRBV12-5
CASGLVPWETQYF
>TRBV30
CAWSGGVQTQYF
>TRBV25-1
CASSRQGGDGYTF
>TRBV4-1
CASSQIQTSSGTSSYEQYF
>TRBV5-4
CASSMGQTMYQETQYF
>TRBV6-5
CASRTGEASPLHF
>TRBV10-2
CASRAPSEGGIYEQYF
>TRBV5-1
CASRLTSGSYNEQFF
>TRBV3-1/TRBV3-2
CASSQDPPRSIQYF
>TRBV6-6
CASGSAGGYEQYF
>TRBV19
CASSSPSLAGLYEQYF
>TRBV11-2
CASSLRTGVNSPLHF
>TRBV3-1/TRBV3-2
CASSQHRGSNTGELFF
>TRBV4-1
CASSQGRGVDNEQFF
>TRBV6-6
CASSPLQWGQNIQYF
>TRBV7-9
CASSATEGGELFF
>TRBV16
CASSLNSGTEGYTF
>TRBV19
CASSKIDRFNQPQHF
>TRBV5-6
CASSLTGLAGANEQYF
>TRBV7-9
CASSTAAGGPYNEQFF
>TRBV29-1
CSVGSGVGNTIYF
>TRBV28
CASSLFTSKGMYF
>TRBV5-1
CASSSPGQGKEGQFF
>TRBV10-2
CASSGQGTNTEAFF
>TRBV6-5
CASRGTGDTEAFF
>TRBV10-1
CASSESIGVNQPQHF
>TRBV5-1
CASSLQENTEAFF
>TRBV15
CATSRSLEAEAFF
>TRBV4-2
CASSQINEKLFF
>TRBV19
CASSILLWDRGYEQYF
>TRBV7-8
CASSSQGASTEAFF
>TRBV18
CASSPGTSGGPSYNEQFF
>TRBV6-6
CASSYSLRGSYEQYF
>TRBV5-1
CASSLRRGVHEQYF
>TRBV29-1
CSVNRGRGGYTF
>TRBV6-5
CASSYSKAEKLFF
>TRBV7-9
CASSSDGAPGGTEAFF
>TRBV29-1
CSGGGRDGYTF
>TRBV9
CASSPQPRDPMNF
>TRBV29-1
CSVGFTGELFF
>TRBV5-1
CASSPRLAGGNEQFF
>TRBV19
CASSIDPRQADEAFF
>TRBV5-1
CASSLRLDRGNEQFF
>TRBV29-1
CSAEGQLNTEAFF
>TRBV6-5
CASSYGVAGAQETQYF
>TRBV24-1
CATSDAGTGNTEAFF
>TRBV5-6
CASSGGTIEGTQYF
>TRBV5-4
CASSYRDRGLETQYF
>TRBV12-3/TRBV12-4
CASSLSGGETQYF
>TRBV6-6
CASSASGPSSGNTIYF
>TRBV29-1
CSVGGGRGPGNTIYF
>TRBV2
CASSVSGKGGYTF
>TRBV6-5
CASNPTGNQPQHF